This T cell receptor beta chain derives from a study of shared clonotypes between healthy human individuals. As for this clone: Its matching antigen is unknown.

Study-wide points: Tissues were not sampled, only blood, and their repertoires likely differ. Sorted-subset sequencing was shown by rarefaction to be incomplete despite large depth.

The V end lost 4 bases, the J end lost 4 bases, and 10 bases lay between the germline ends. This CDR3 contains 13 residues. Germline assignment: CDR1 MDHEN and CDR2 SYDVKM. TCRdb's copy holds only in-frame clones and misses some; the assay was immunoSEQ multiplex PCR. The repertoire consists of about 1.1 million clones, with 75% to 85% occurring once and the leading ten covering roughly 0.57%. The sequenced sample was memory CD4+ T cells from PBMCs. The sample's subset: CD45RA-negative fraction. V usage is TRBV28 and J usage is TRBJ2-5, with no clear D. The receptor was derived from a man aged 18 to 30 in good health. Some clones in this sample may be carry-over from other donors' samples. CDR3 amino acids: CASSWTFGETQYF. CDR3 sequence (DNA): TGTGCCAGCAGTTGGACCTTCGGAGAGACCCAGTACTTC.